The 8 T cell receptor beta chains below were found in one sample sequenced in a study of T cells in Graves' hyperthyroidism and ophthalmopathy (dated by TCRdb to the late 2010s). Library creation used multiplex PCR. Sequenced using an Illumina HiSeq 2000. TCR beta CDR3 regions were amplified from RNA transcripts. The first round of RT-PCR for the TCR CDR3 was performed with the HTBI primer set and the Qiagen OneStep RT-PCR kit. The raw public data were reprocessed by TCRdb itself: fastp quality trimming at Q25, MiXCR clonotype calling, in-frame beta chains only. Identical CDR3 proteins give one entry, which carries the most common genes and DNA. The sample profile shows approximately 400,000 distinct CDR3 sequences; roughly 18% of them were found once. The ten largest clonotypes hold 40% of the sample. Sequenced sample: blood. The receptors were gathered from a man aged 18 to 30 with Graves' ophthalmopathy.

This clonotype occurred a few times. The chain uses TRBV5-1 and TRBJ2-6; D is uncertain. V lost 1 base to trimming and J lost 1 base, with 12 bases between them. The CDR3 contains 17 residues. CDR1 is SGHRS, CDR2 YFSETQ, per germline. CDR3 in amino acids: CASSLIGMRSGANVLTF. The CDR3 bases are TGCGCCAGCAGCTTGATTGGGATGCGATCTGGGGCCAACGTCCTGACTTTC.

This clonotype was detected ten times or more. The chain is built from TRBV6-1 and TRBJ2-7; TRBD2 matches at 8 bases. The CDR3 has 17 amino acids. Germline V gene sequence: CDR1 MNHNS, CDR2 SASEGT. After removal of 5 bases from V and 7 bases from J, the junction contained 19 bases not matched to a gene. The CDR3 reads CASSPPGLAEALREQYF. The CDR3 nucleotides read TGTGCCAGCAGTCCACCCGGACTAGCAGAGGCCCTACGTGAGCAGTACTTC.

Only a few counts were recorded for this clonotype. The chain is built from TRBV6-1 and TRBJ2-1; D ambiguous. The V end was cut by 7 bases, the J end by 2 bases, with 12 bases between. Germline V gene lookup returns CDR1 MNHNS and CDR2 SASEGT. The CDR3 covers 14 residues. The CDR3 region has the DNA TGTGCCAGCACTCGTCTTGGGACCTACAATGAGCAGTTCTTC. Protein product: CASTRLGTYNEQFF.

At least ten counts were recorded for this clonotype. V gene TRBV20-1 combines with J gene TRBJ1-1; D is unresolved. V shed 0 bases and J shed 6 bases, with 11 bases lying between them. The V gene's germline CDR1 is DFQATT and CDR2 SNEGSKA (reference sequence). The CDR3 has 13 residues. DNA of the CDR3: TGCAGTGCTAGAGAGGTGGGAAAGGCTGAAGCTTTCTTT. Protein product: CSAREVGKAEAFF.

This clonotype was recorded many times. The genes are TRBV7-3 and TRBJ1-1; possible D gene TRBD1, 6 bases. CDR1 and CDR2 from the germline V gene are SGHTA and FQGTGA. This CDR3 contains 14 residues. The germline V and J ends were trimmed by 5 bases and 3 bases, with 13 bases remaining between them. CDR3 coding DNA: TGTGCCAGCAGCCAGACAGGAGGGGACACTGAAGCTTTCTTT. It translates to CASSQTGGDTEAFF. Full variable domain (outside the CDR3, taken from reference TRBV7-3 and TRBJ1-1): GAGVSQTPSNKVTEKGKYVELRCDPISGHTALYWYRQSLGQGPEFLIYFQGTGAADDSGLPNDRFFAVRPEGSVSTLKIQRTERGDSAVYLCASSQTGGDTEAFFGQGTRLTVV.

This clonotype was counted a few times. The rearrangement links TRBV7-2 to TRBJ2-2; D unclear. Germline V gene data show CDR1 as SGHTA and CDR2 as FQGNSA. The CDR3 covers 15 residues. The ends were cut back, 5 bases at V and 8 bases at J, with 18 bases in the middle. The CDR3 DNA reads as TGTGCCAGCAGCCCCCGACGTACAGTATCGGGGGAGCTGTTTTTT. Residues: CASSPRRTVSGELFF.

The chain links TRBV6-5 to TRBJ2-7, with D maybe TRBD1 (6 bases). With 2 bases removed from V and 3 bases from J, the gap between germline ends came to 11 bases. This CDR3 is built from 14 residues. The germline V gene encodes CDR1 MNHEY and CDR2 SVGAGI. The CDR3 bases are TGTGCCAGCAGTTACCGGGGACACCTCTACGAGCAGTACTTC. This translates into CASSYRGHLYEQYF.

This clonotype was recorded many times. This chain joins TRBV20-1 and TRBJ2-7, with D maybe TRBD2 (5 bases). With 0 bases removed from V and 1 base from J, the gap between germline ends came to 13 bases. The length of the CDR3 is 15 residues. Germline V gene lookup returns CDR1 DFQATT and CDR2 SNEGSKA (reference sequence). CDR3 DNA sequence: TGCAGTGCTAGAGATAATCGCGGGTCGTCCTACGAGCAGTACTTC. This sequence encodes CSARDNRGSSYEQYF.